The clone carrying this TCR beta chain was observed many times. Its antigen is unidentified. These data originate in a study of identical twins. Study-level results: Sequences that were out-of-frame, alpha and twin-shared displayed an excess of low generation probability.

Germline V lookup: CDR1 MNHEY, CDR2 SVGAGI. V was pared by 4 bases and J by 14 bases, with 14 bases between. The CDR3 covers 12 residues. Unique molecular identifiers were in the cDNA, with template-switch universal primer binding. From the 5' RACE reads, TCRdb called clonotypes with MiXCR, one entry per CDR3 protein. The table includes more than 350,000 distinct CDR3 sequences, 9% to 10% detected once. The clonotype originates from a woman between 45 and 65 years old in good health. The rearrangement uses TRBV6-5 and TRBJ1-4; D not certain. Sequenced input: naive T cells sorted from blood. The CDR3 loop is CASSSLARELFF. DNA of the CDR3: TGTGCCAGCAGTTCCCTCGCCCGAGAGCTGTTTTTT.